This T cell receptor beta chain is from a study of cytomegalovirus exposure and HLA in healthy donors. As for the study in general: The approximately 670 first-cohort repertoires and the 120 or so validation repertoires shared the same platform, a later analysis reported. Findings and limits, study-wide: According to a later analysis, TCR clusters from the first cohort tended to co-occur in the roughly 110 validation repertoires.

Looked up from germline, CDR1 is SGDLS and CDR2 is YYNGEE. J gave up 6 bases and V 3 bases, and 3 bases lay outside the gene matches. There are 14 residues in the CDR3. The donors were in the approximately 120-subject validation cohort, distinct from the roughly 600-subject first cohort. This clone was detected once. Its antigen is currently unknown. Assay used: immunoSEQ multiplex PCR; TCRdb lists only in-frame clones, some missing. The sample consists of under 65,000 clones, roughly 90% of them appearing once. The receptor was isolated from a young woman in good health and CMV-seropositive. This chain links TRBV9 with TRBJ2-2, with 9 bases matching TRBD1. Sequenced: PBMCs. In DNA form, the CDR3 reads TGTGCCAGCAGCGCACAGGGGGCCCCCGGGGAGCTGTTTTTT. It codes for CASSAQGAPGELFF.